The 21 T cell receptor beta chains below were found in one sample sequenced in a study of blood T cell repertoires in COVID-19. Measured with immunoSEQ multiplex PCR; TCRdb has only the in-frame clones, and not every one. The repertoire consists of a few hundred thousand clones, with 80% to 90% occurring once and the leading ten covering under 2.5%. The material sequenced was PBMCs or T cells enriched from blood (not recorded which). These receptors came from a woman aged 50 to 60 who had recovered from COVID-19.

The chain is built from TRBV19 and TRBJ2-1; D is perhaps TRBD2 (5 bases). The CDR3 extends over 15 amino acids. CDR1 is LNHDA, CDR2 SQIVND, per germline (reference sequence). V lost 0 bases and J 4 bases, leaving 10 bases between the germline ends. CDR3 residues: CASSIDADSYNEQFF. The CDR3 DNA is TGTGCCAGTAGTATAGATGCGGACTCTTACAATGAGCAGTTCTTC.

This chain joins TRBV28 and TRBJ2-1; 7 nucleotides line up with TRBD1. V gave up 3 bases and J gave up 5 bases; unmatched junction bases: 16. CDR3 length: 18 residues. Per germline, CDR1 MDHEN and CDR2 SYDVKM. The CDR3, as DNA: TGTGCCAGCAGTTTGGGGGTTATGGGGACAGTATCCCACAATGAGCAGTTCTTC. The encoded protein is CASSLGVMGTVSHNEQFF.

The chain recombines TRBV6-2 or TRBV6-3 with TRBJ2-2; 8 positions agree with TRBD1. V lost 3 bases, J lost 9 bases, and 6 bases stayed unmatched. The CDR3 loop spans 14 amino acids. Germline V lookup: CDR1 MNHEY, CDR2 SVGEGT. The CDR3 here is CASSYGQGRRELFF. In DNA form, the CDR3 reads TGTGCCAGCAGTTATGGACAGGGTCGGAGGGAGCTGTTTTTT.

The chain combines TRBV19 with TRBJ2-7; 7 bases fit TRBD2. J gave up 4 bases and V 5 bases, and 11 bases lay outside the gene matches. Germline V gene lookup returns CDR1 LNHDA and CDR2 SQIVND (reference sequence). This CDR3 region has 15 residues. In DNA, the CDR3 is TGTGCCAGTAGTGCCACCCAGCGGGACCAATACGAGCAGTACTTC. Residues: CASSATQRDQYEQYF.

The chain has TRBV5-4 and TRBJ2-3, with TRBD2 matching 9 bases. Looked up from germline, CDR1 is SGHNT and CDR2 is YYREEE (reference sequence). This CDR3 region has 16 residues. V was clipped by 2 bases and J by 0 bases; unmatched bases: 4. CDR3 sequence reads: CASSFRLAESTDTQYF. The CDR3 bases are TGTGCCAGCAGCTTTCGACTAGCGGAGAGCACAGATACGCAGTATTTT.

This clone has just one count. The V gene is TRBV6-5, the J gene TRBJ1-4; D uncertain. V gave up 4 bases and J gave up 10 bases, with 7 bases separating them. The CDR3 length is 11 residues. Per germline, CDR1 MNHEY and CDR2 SVGAGI. CDR3 nucleotides: TGTGCCAGCAGTTCTAGAGGAAAACTGTTTTTT. This sequence encodes CASSSRGKLFF.

This chain connects TRBV4-1 to TRBJ1-5; 7 bases fit TRBD1. Germline loops: CDR1 MGHRA, CDR2 YSYEKL. This CDR3 comprises 16 residues. Trimming removed 0 bases from V and 3 bases from J; junction bases left unmatched: 5. Written as DNA, the CDR3 is TGCGCCAGCAGCCAAGACCCTACAGGGGACAATCAGCCCCAGCATTTT. This encodes CASSQDPTGDNQPQHF.

The CDR3 region is CASRALGVDLYEQYF. CDR3 nucleotide sequence: TGTGCCAGCAGGGCCTTAGGGGTAGACCTGTACGAGCAGTACTTC. The V and J genes are TRBV28 and TRBJ2-7; tentatively, D is TRBD1 (5 bases). CDR1 is MDHEN, CDR2 SYDVKM, per germline. Trimming removed 6 bases at V and 4 bases at J, with 19 bases between. CDR3 length: 15 amino acids. Complete variable domain (other parts from reference TRBV28 and TRBJ2-7): DVKVTQSSRYLVKRTGEKVFLECVQDMDHENMFWYRQDPGLGLRLIYFSYDVKMKEKGDIPEGYSVSREKKERFSLILESASTNQTSMYLCASRALGVDLYEQYFGPGTRLTVT.

The chain joins TRBV28 to TRBJ1-1; the D gene is possibly TRBD1 (5 bases). CDR1 is MDHEN and CDR2 is SYDVKM in the germline V gene. V dropped 10 bases and J dropped 0 bases, with 12 bases sitting between them. The CDR3 extends over 13 amino acids. This CDR3 reads CATATDLNTEAFF. The CDR3 DNA reads as TGTGCCACCGCGACAGACTTGAACACTGAAGCTTTCTTT.

This rearrangement joins TRBV28 to TRBJ2-7; 11 nucleotides match TRBD2. V trimming: 5 bases; J trimming: 0 bases; junction bases outside the gene matches: 6. The germline gives CDR1 MDHEN, CDR2 SYDVKM. This CDR3 region has 16 residues. The CDR3 loop is CASSPGLADPSYEQYF. The CDR3 bases are TGTGCCAGCAGTCCGGGACTAGCGGATCCCTCCTACGAGCAGTACTTC.

With regard to this clone: Other DNA sequences in this specimen translate into the identical CDR3. The chain uses TRBV5-4 and TRBJ2-5; possible D gene TRBD1, 6 bases. The CDR3 spans 13 residues. With 2 bases removed from V and 1 base from J, the gap between germline ends came to 6 bases. Germline values: CDR1 SGHNT, CDR2 YYREEE (reference sequence). In DNA form, the CDR3 reads TGTGCCAGCAGCTTAGGGGGCCAAGAGACCCAGTACTTC. It encodes CASSLGGQETQYF.

There are a few counts of this clone. The V gene is TRBV5-1, the J gene TRBJ2-7, with 9 nucleotides matching TRBD1. CDR3 size: 16 residues. J gave up 0 bases and V 0 bases, and 4 bases lay outside the gene matches. The germline V gene encodes CDR1 SGHRS and CDR2 YFSETQ. The CDR3 loop reads CASSLATGGNSYEQYF. The CDR3 DNA reads TGCGCCAGCAGCTTGGCAACAGGGGGCAACTCCTACGAGCAGTACTTC.

The chain recombines TRBV3-1 (or the pseudogene TRBV3-2) with TRBJ2-2, with 11 bases aligning to TRBD2. The CDR3 consists of 16 residues. With V trimmed by 2 bases and J by 5 bases, 4 bases remained unmatched. The V gene's germline CDR1 is LGHDT and CDR2 YNNKEL (reference sequence). CDR3 nucleotide sequence: TGTGCCAGCAGCCAAACTAGCGGGAGAAGGACCGGGGAGCTGTTTTTT. The encoded protein is CASSQTSGRRTGELFF.

This chain connects TRBV28 to TRBJ1-3; D perhaps matches TRBD1 (6 bases). V was clipped by 5 bases and J by 8 bases, with 16 bases between them. Germline values: CDR1 MDHEN, CDR2 SYDVKM. The CDR3 is made up of 14 amino acids. This chain's CDR3 is CASSEPQGWHTIYF. In DNA, the CDR3 is TGTGCCAGCAGTGAACCACAGGGTTGGCACACCATATATTTT.

The rearrangement joins TRBV27 to TRBJ2-1; no definite D call. This CDR3 is 14 amino acids long. V was pared by 6 bases and J by 1 base, with 10 bases between. Germline lookup yields CDR1 MNHEY and CDR2 SMNVEV (reference sequence). The chain's CDR3 is CASRPMTSYNEQFF. The CDR3 DNA follows: TGTGCCAGCAGACCAATGACATCCTACAATGAGCAGTTCTTC.

V is TRBV27 and J is TRBJ2-3; D is unresolved. The germline V and J ends were trimmed by 3 bases and 2 bases, with 12 bases remaining between them. The CDR3 sequence is 15 residues long. Looked up from germline, CDR1 is MNHEY and CDR2 is SMNVEV (reference sequence). CDR3 bases: TGTGCCAGCAGTTTTGGGCAGATACACACAGATACGCAGTATTTT. Its translation: CASSFGQIHTDTQYF.

The V call is TRBV6-6, the J call TRBJ1-2; 8 positions agree with TRBD1. Germline V lookup: CDR1 MNHNY, CDR2 SVGAGI (reference sequence). Trimming at V came to 6 bases and at J to 0 bases, leaving 6 bases not matched to a gene. This CDR3 contains 15 residues. This CDR3 reads CASRDRGLANYGYTF. CDR3 DNA sequence: TGTGCCAGCAGAGACAGGGGTCTAGCTAACTATGGCTACACCTTC.

The rearrangement joins TRBV5-1 to TRBJ1-4; D perhaps matches TRBD1 (6 bases). The CDR3 spans 16 residues. CDR1 is SGHRS, CDR2 YFSETQ, per germline. V lost 4 bases and J lost 7, with 20 bases in between. This chain's CDR3 is CASSPWGGAEGEKLFF. Here the CDR3 DNA reads TGCGCCAGCAGCCCCTGGGGGGGGGCAGAGGGTGAAAAACTGTTTTTT.

This clone was picked up a small number of times. The chain joins TRBV5-1 to TRBJ2-5, with D maybe TRBD2 (6 bases). With 0 bases removed from V and 1 base from J, the gap between germline ends came to 13 bases. Germline CDR1 is SGHRS and CDR2 is YFSETQ. The CDR3 is 16 amino acids. CDR3 amino acids: CASSLAPGAIQETQYF. In DNA form, the CDR3 reads TGCGCCAGCAGCTTGGCCCCGGGAGCCATCCAAGAGACCCAGTACTTC.

This chain joins TRBV18 and TRBJ1-4, with 7 bases fitting TRBD1. V shed 4 bases and J 7 bases; nucleotides not matched to a gene: 3. Germline CDR1 and CDR2: KGHSH and LQKENI. The CDR3 runs 13 residues. For the CDR3, the DNA is TGTGCCAGCTCACGAGACAGGGCTGAAAAACTGTTTTTT. Translation: CASSRDRAEKLFF.

The chain couples TRBV3-1 (or the pseudogene TRBV3-2) to TRBJ2-3; TRBD1 matches 12 bases. From germline, CDR1 is LGHDT and CDR2 YNNKEL (reference sequence). The CDR3 is 15 residues long. V was clipped by 4 bases and J by 5 bases; unmatched bases: 4. DNA for the CDR3: TGTGCCAGCAGCCCGGGACAGGGGGCGCGAGATACGCAGTATTTT. This codes for CASSPGQGARDTQYF.